The 22 T cell receptor beta chains listed next were all sequenced from one sample in a study of T-cell reconstitution after alpha-beta-depleted transplantation in children. Preparation of the TCRbeta library used unique molecular identifiers. TCRdb reanalysed the PCR reads using MiXCR and keeps one entry per CDR3 protein. Here the sample spans approximately 520,000 distinct CDR3 sequences, approximately 32% being singletons. The sample consisted of PBMCs from the stem cell graft donor, taken from the stem cell graft. These receptors were obtained from a human donor who donated a stem cell graft to a child with aplastic anemia.

The CDR3 DNA sequence: TGTGCCAGCAGCTTAGCGCCTCAGTACGAGCAGTACGTC. This gives the protein CASSLAPQYEQYV. J is TRBJ2-7 and V is TRBV7-9, with D unclear. This CDR3 spans 13 amino acids. Trimming removed 0 bases from V and 4 bases from J, with 7 bases in between. Germline V CDR1 and CDR2: SEHNR, FQNEAQ (reference sequence).

This clonotype was counted between two and nine times. The V and J genes are TRBV12-3 or TRBV12-4 and TRBJ1-4; D is ambiguous. This CDR3 is 15 amino acids long. Between the trimmed V and J ends, which lost 3 bases and 4 bases, there was a span of 12 bases. The CDR3 nucleotides are TGTGCCAGCAGTTTCCTTCTAGCAATTAATGAAAAACTGTTTTTT. Translating it yields CASSFLLAINEKLFF.

Only a few counts were recorded for this clonotype. The rearrangement joins TRBV28 to TRBJ1-5; no firm D call. The V and J ends lost 5 bases and 7 bases respectively, with 6 bases between them. This CDR3 contains 11 residues. The germline V gene has CDR1 MDHEN and CDR2 SYDVKM. As DNA, the CDR3 is TGTGCCAGCAGTCGCGGGCAGCCCCAGCATTTT. Its protein is CASSRGQPQHF. Supplemented by reference TRBV28 and TRBJ1-5, the full variable domain reads DVKVTQSSRYLVKRTGEKVFLECVQDMDHENMFWYRQDPGLGLRLIYFSYDVKMKEKGDIPEGYSVSREKKERFSLILESASTNQTSMYLCASSRGQPQHFGDGTRLSIL.

The chain is built from TRBV12-3 or TRBV12-4 and TRBJ1-5; tentative D call: TRBD1 (5 bases). The CDR3 length is 15 residues. Trimming removed 5 bases at V and 1 base at J, with 12 bases between. The CDR3 protein is CASSQGWGSNQPQHF. DNA of the CDR3: TGTGCCAGCAGTCAGGGTTGGGGGAGCAATCAGCCCCAGCATTTT.

This clonotype has just a few counts. The chain couples TRBV29-1 to TRBJ2-3; the match to TRBD2 covers 13 bases. This CDR3 is built from 16 residues. Germline V gene data show CDR1 as SQVTM and CDR2 as ANQGSEA. V lost 6 bases and J lost 2; bases outside the gene matches: 8. CDR3 region: CSVAAGTSGNTDTQYF. DNA for the CDR3: TGCAGCGTCGCCGCCGGGACTAGCGGGAACACAGATACGCAGTATTTT.

The J gene is TRBJ2-1, the V gene TRBV7-9; 8 bases are a match to TRBD1. The trim removed 2 bases at V and 8 bases at J, leaving 8 bases unmatched. The CDR3 extends over 15 amino acids. Germline CDR1 reads SEHNR; CDR2 reads FQNEAQ (reference sequence). In DNA, the CDR3 is TGTGCCAGCAGCTTATCAGGACAGGGTCGTTATGAGCAGTTCTTC. Amino acids: CASSLSGQGRYEQFF.

This clonotype showed up just a few times. The V call is TRBV5-1, the J call TRBJ2-7; D call uncertain. The germline V gene encodes CDR1 SGHRS and CDR2 YFSETQ. CDR3 length: 15 amino acids. V was pared by 0 bases and J by 4 bases, with 14 bases between. CDR3 DNA: TGCGCCAGCAGCTTGGTAGTCGGCAACGGTTACGAGCAGTACTTC. Its translation: CASSLVVGNGYEQYF.

The rearrangement uses TRBV6-5 and TRBJ1-5, with D unresolved. V dropped 8 bases and J dropped 6 bases, with 5 bases sitting between them. Germline lookup yields CDR1 MNHEY and CDR2 SVGAGI. This CDR3 is built from 10 residues. CDR3 bases: TGTGCCAGCGGACCTCAGCCCCAGCATTTT. Residues: CASGPQPQHF.

This clonotype was seen more than once but under ten times. The chain has TRBV9 and TRBJ2-1; 10 nucleotides line up with TRBD2. Germline CDR1 and CDR2: SGDLS and YYNGEE. The CDR3 has 16 amino acids. The ends lost 4 bases at V and 8 bases at J; junction bases unmatched: 12. The CDR3: CASSSTGSGRVHEQFF. In DNA, the CDR3 is TGTGCCAGCAGCTCCACGGGGAGCGGGAGGGTTCATGAGCAGTTCTTC. Full variable domain (outside the CDR3, taken from reference TRBV9 and TRBJ2-1): DSGVTQTPKHLITATGQRVTLRCSPRSGDLSVYWYQQSLDQGLQFLIQYYNGEERAKGNILERFSAQQFPDLHSELNLSSLELGDSALYFCASSSTGSGRVHEQFFGPGTRLTVL.

This clonotype turned up a few times. The V gene is TRBV2, the J gene TRBJ2-1; 12 bases align to TRBD2. With V trimmed by 10 bases and J by 7 bases, 5 bases remained unmatched. The germline gives CDR1 SNHLY, CDR2 FYNNEI. The CDR3 is 13 amino acids. The CDR3, as DNA: TGTGCCACCGGAGGACTAGCGGGGAATGAGCAGTTCTTC. Amino acids: CATGGLAGNEQFF.

The chain is built from TRBV7-2 and TRBJ2-1; D gene unclear. The CDR3 is 14 amino acids. V lost 3 bases and J 4 bases, leaving 10 bases between the germline ends. Germline values: CDR1 SGHTA, CDR2 FQGNSA. In nucleotides, the CDR3 is TGTGCCAGCAGCTTCCGACTGGAATACAATGAGCAGTTCTTC. Translating gives CASSFRLEYNEQFF.

The J gene is TRBJ1-6, the V gene TRBV14, with D maybe TRBD1 (6 bases). Germline assignment: CDR1 SGHDN and CDR2 FVKESK. V was clipped by 1 base and J by 13 bases, with 23 bases between them. There are 17 residues in the CDR3. The CDR3 is CASSQGQQTGYLRPLHF. The CDR3 nucleotides read TGTGCCAGCAGCCAAGGTCAGCAGACAGGATATCTCAGGCCCCTCCACTTT.

This sequence joins TRBV2 and TRBJ2-1, with 10 bases identical to TRBD2. The V gene end was trimmed by 5 bases and the J gene end by 9 bases; junction bases not matched to a gene: 10. The CDR3 length is 15 residues. CDR1 and CDR2 (germline): SNHLY, FYNNEI. CDR3 residues: CASSPTSGESGEQFF. CDR3 nucleotides: TGTGCCAGCAGTCCTACTAGCGGGGAGAGCGGTGAGCAGTTCTTC. Full variable domain (missing parts from reference TRBV2 and TRBJ2-1): EPEVTQTPSHQVTQMGQEVILRCVPISNHLYFYWYRQILGQKVEFLVSFYNNEISEKSEIFDDQFSVERPDGSNFTLKIRSTKLEDSAMYFCASSPTSGESGEQFFGPGTRLTVL.

This chain connects TRBV6-2 or TRBV6-3 to TRBJ2-1; a possible D gene is TRBD2 (5 bases). Germline V gene sequence: CDR1 MNHEY, CDR2 SVGEGT. V was pared by 6 bases and J by 6 bases, with 12 bases between. CDR3 length: 13 residues. In nucleotides, the CDR3 is TGTGCCAGCAGCAAGAGCGGACTCAATGAGCAGTTCTTC. This encodes CASSKSGLNEQFF.

This clonotype was seen more than once but under ten times. V and J are TRBV20-1 and TRBJ1-5, with D perhaps matching TRBD1 (5 bases). This CDR3 has 16 amino acids. The germline CDR1 and CDR2 sequences are DFQATT and SNEGSKA (reference sequence). The V gene lost 3 bases and the J gene lost 7 bases, with 22 bases spanning the gap. CDR3 in DNA: TGCAGTGCTAGTGCACATGGAGACAGCCTTGTCCAGCCCCAGCATTTT. Translated: CSASAHGDSLVQPQHF.

V and J are TRBV7-9 and TRBJ2-7; D is possibly TRBD1 or TRBD2 (5 bases each). V lost 5 bases and J lost 12, with 17 bases in between. This CDR3 has 12 residues. CDR1 and CDR2 from the germline V gene are SEHNR and FQNEAQ (reference sequence). In DNA, the CDR3 is TGTGCCAGCAGCACCTGGGACGGCCCAGGGTACGTC. It translates to CASSTWDGPGYV.

The chain has TRBV9 and TRBJ1-6; TRBD1 might be the D (5 bases). The CDR3 contains 21 residues. The V gene's germline CDR1 is SGDLS and CDR2 YYNGEE. V shed 0 bases and J shed 0 bases, with 22 bases lying between them. DNA of the CDR3: TGTGCCAGCAGCGTAGCTTACCGGGAGGGGTTGGCAGGCTCCTATAATTCACCCCTCCACTTT. Translated, it gives CASSVAYREGLAGSYNSPLHF.

This clonotype was detected once. The rearrangement links TRBV7-9 to TRBJ1-5; 9 bases align to TRBD1. Germline CDR1 SEHNR, CDR2 FQNEAQ (reference sequence). This CDR3 comprises 16 residues. V gave up 3 bases and J gave up 6 bases; unmatched junction bases: 9. For the CDR3, the DNA is TGTGCCAGCAGCTTTGGGGACAGGGTAGGCGGTCAGCCCCAGCATTTT. Its protein is CASSFGDRVGGQPQHF.

This clonotype was counted between two and nine times. This sequence joins TRBV20-1 and TRBJ2-5; D is ambiguous. CDR1 DFQATT and CDR2 SNEGSKA come from the germline V gene (reference sequence). V was cut by 5 bases and J by 9 bases, with 25 bases left in between. This CDR3 region has 15 residues. The CDR3 nucleotides are TGCAGTGCTGGCGGCTGGGCAGGCCCGCCGGCGGCCCAGTACTTC. Residues: CSAGGWAGPPAAQYF.

This chain connects TRBV9 to TRBJ2-2; 8 nucleotides align to TRBD2. The germline CDR1 and CDR2 sequences are SGDLS and YYNGEE. The CDR3 covers 15 residues. V gave up 4 bases and J gave up 6 bases; unmatched junction bases: 8. CDR3 protein: CASSRAGGASGELFF. The CDR3 DNA sequence: TGTGCCAGCAGCCGGGCGGGAGGTGCGTCCGGGGAGCTGTTTTTT.

The chain employs TRBV12-3 or TRBV12-4 and TRBJ2-5; D assignment may be TRBD1 or TRBD2 (5 bases each). V lost 3 bases and J lost 2, with 13 bases in between. The length of the CDR3 is 15 residues. This chain's CDR3 is CASSFPGTEQETQYF. DNA of the CDR3: TGTGCCAGCAGTTTCCCCGGGACGGAACAAGAGACCCAGTACTTC.

The chain links TRBV27 to TRBJ2-3; no clear D gene. Between the trimmed V and J ends, which lost 0 bases and 1 base, there was a span of 14 bases. CDR1 is MNHEY and CDR2 is SMNVEV in the germline V gene (reference sequence). The CDR3 is 17 amino acids. The CDR3 DNA reads TGTGCCAGCAGTTTATCTAAGGTGTTGGTGGGCACAGATACGCAGTATTTT. It translates to CASSLSKVLVGTDTQYF.